Included here is one T cell receptor beta chain sequence, with context. This entry belongs to a study of OX40 agonist ivuxolimab in advanced cancers. Across the study: The diagnoses of dose-escalation patients were hepatocellular carcinoma, melanoma, renal cell or head and neck cancer. From about 23 to 85 years was the age range, with a mean of about 56 years, and 65% to 90% were male. Three partial responders included one hepatocellular carcinoma patient and two cutaneous melanoma patients.

Sampled blood was obtained at baseline, cycle 4 day 1, and cycle 7 day 1. Measured with immunoSEQ multiplex PCR; TCRdb has only the in-frame clones, and not every one. The sample shows tens of thousands of clones, about 79% of them seen only once. The CDR3 length is 18 residues. CDR1 is MNHNS, CDR2 SASEGT, per germline. V shed 2 bases and J shed 2 bases, with 19 bases lying between them. This TCR derives from an adult with an advanced solid tumor such as melanoma, head and neck, liver or kidney cancer. This sample comprised CD4+ or CD8+ T cells sorted from blood, obtained in a trial of the OX40 agonist ivuxolimab. This chain connects TRBV6-1 to TRBJ2-1; possibly TRBD1 or TRBD2 for D (6 bases each). The DNA of the CDR3 is TGTGCCAGCAGTGAACTCCCCGTAGAGGGGGGAACCTACAATGAGCAGTTCTTC. Residues: CASSELPVEGGTYNEQFF.